This T cell receptor beta chain appears in the sequencing data of a study of cytomegalovirus exposure and HLA in healthy donors. CDR3 length: 16 residues. The germline V gene has CDR1 SEHNR and CDR2 FQNEAQ (reference sequence). V dropped 4 bases and J dropped 7; count of bases not matched to a gene: 9. Primers for the PCR totalled 60 Vbeta and 13 Jbeta. TCRdb's copy holds only in-frame clones and misses some; the assay was immunoSEQ multiplex PCR. Here the sample spans about 130,000 clones, approximately 71% being singletons. This clone was found a few times. As yet, its antigen is unknown. Points from the study as a whole: There was a cluster of highly shared sequence variants that was likely a sequencing artifact. Analysis was carried out at a later point, and it linked a missense DCLRE1C variant to TCR beta V- and J-gene trimming. Analyzed later, most CMV-associated TCR beta chains appeared HLA-restricted.

The TCR originated in a young man in good health and CMV-seronegative. Source material: PBMCs. This rearrangement joins TRBV7-9 to TRBJ2-1; 11 nucleotides line up with TRBD2. The CDR3 reads CASSSPGLADLNEQFF. The DNA of the CDR3 is TGTGCCAGCAGCTCACCGGGACTAGCGGATCTGAATGAGCAGTTCTTC.